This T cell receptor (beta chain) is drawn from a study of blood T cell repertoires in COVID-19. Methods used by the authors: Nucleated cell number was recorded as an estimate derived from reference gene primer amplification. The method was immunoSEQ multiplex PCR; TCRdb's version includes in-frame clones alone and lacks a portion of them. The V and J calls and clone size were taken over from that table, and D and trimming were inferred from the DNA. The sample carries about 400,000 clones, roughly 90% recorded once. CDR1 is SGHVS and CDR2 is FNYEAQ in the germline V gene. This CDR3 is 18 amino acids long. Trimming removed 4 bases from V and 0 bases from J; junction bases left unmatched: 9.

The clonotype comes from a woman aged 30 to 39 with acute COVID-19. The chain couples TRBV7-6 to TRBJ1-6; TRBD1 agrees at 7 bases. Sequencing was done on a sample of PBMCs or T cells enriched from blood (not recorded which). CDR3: CASSSSTGTSSYNSPLHF. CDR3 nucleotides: TGTGCCAGCAGCTCCTCGACAGGGACGAGCTCCTATAATTCACCCCTCCACTTT.